Presented here are 16 T cell receptor beta chains from one specimen sequenced in a study of T cell changes during pregnancy in multiple sclerosis. Using immunoSEQ multiplex PCR, the repertoire was profiled, and TCRdb retains in-frame clones only, with some absent. The sample lists tens of thousands of clones, 85% to 95% occurring once. Specimen: CD4+ T cells from peripheral blood mononuclear cells, collected in the third trimester of pregnancy. Receptor source: a female donor with multiple sclerosis, enrolled in a pregnancy study.

The chain has TRBV12-5 and TRBJ2-1; 12 nucleotides align to TRBD2. Per germline, CDR1 LGHNT and CDR2 FRNRAP. V lost 6 bases to trimming and J lost 6 bases; unmatched junction nucleotides: 6. The CDR3 extends over 15 amino acids. CDR3 sequence: CASGTGLAGLNEQFF. CDR3 coding DNA: TGTGCTAGTGGGACCGGACTAGCGGGGCTCAATGAGCAGTTCTTC.

V and J are TRBV30 and TRBJ1-4, with D tentatively TRBD1 (6 bases). The CDR3 runs to 15 residues. Between the trimmed V and J ends, which lost 3 bases and 0 bases, there was a span of 11 bases. CDR1 and CDR2 (germline): GTSNPN, SVGIG (reference sequence). The CDR3 region has the DNA TGTGCCTGGAGCGGCTCAGGGGCAACTAATGAAAAACTGTTTTTT. Translating it yields CAWSGSGATNEKLFF. Full variable domain (missing parts from reference TRBV30 and TRBJ1-4): SQTIHQWPATLVQPVGSPLSLECTVEGTSNPNLYWYRQAAGRGLQLLFYSVGIGQISSEVPQNLSASRPQDRQFILSSKKLLLSDSGFYLCAWSGSGATNEKLFFGSGTQLSVL.

V gene TRBV27 combines with J gene TRBJ2-2, with 9 nucleotides matching TRBD2. The CDR3 consists of 16 residues. CDR1 and CDR2 from the germline V gene are MNHEY and SMNVEV (reference sequence). V lost 1 base, J lost 5 bases, and 5 bases stayed unmatched. The CDR3 coding sequence is TGTGCCAGCAGTTTATTAGCGGGAGTAGGTACCGGGGAGCTGTTTTTT. Encoded protein: CASSLLAGVGTGELFF.

The chain joins TRBV11-3 to TRBJ2-2; 12 nucleotides match TRBD2. This CDR3 contains 16 residues. Per the germline V gene, CDR1 is SGHNT and CDR2 is YENEEA. Germline trimming cut 5 bases from V and 2 bases from J; bases unmatched to any gene: 3. For the CDR3, the DNA is TGTGCCAGCAGCAGGGGACTAGCGGGTAACACCGGGGAGCTGTTTTTT. Its translation is CASSRGLAGNTGELFF.

This chain links TRBV19 with TRBJ2-2; D not resolved. The ends were cut back, 1 base at V and 4 bases at J, with 13 bases in the middle. Per the germline V gene, CDR1 is LNHDA and CDR2 is SQIVND (reference sequence). The CDR3 contains 16 residues. CDR3 loop: CASSIARVLFTGELFF. The CDR3 nucleotides read TGTGCCAGTAGTATAGCTCGGGTCCTCTTCACCGGGGAGCTGTTTTTT. Variable domain in full (rest from reference TRBV19 and TRBJ2-2): DGGITQSPKYLFRKEGQNVTLSCEQNLNHDAMYWYRQDPGQGLRLIYYSQIVNDFQKGDIAEGYSVSREKKESFPLTVTSAQKNPTAFYLCASSIARVLFTGELFFGEGSRLTVL.

V is TRBV15 and J is TRBJ2-7; 10 bases fit TRBD2. The CDR3 totals 18 residues. Trimming removed 0 bases from V and 4 bases from J; junction bases left unmatched: 12. In germline, CDR1 is LNHNV, CDR2 YYDKDF (reference sequence). Here the CDR3 reads CATSRDAPLAGFGYEQYF. The CDR3 region has the DNA TGTGCCACCAGCAGAGATGCCCCACTAGCGGGGTTCGGATACGAGCAGTACTTC. Together with reference TRBV15 and TRBJ2-7, the CDR3 gives the full variable domain: DAMVIQNPRYQVTQFGKPVTLSCSQTLNHNVMYWYQQKSSQAPKLLFHYYDKDFNNEADTPDNFQSRRPNTSFCFLDIRSPGLGDTAMYLCATSRDAPLAGFGYEQYFGPGTRLTVT.

CDR3 sequence reads: CAISGDRGPYNEQFF. CDR3 DNA sequence: TGTGCCATCAGTGGGGACAGGGGGCCCTACAATGAGCAGTTCTTC. The chain is built from TRBV10-3 and TRBJ2-1; 12 positions match TRBD1. Per germline, CDR1 ENHRY and CDR2 SYGVKD. This CDR3 has 15 amino acids. V gave up 4 bases and J gave up 2 bases; unmatched junction bases: 0.

J is TRBJ2-3 and V is TRBV6-5; 10 bases map to TRBD2. The germline V gene has CDR1 MNHEY and CDR2 SVGAGI. The CDR3 runs 14 residues. V was clipped by 6 bases and J by 4 bases; unmatched bases: 4. The CDR3 loop reads CASSPGLASDTQYF. As DNA, the CDR3 is TGTGCCAGCAGCCCGGGACTAGCGTCAGATACGCAGTATTTT.

The CDR3 sequence is CASRDTSGREETQYF. In DNA form, the CDR3 reads TGTGCCAGCAGGGATACTAGCGGGAGGGAAGAGACCCAGTACTTC. V and J are TRBV2 and TRBJ2-5; 13 bases fit TRBD2. CDR3 length: 15 residues. In germline, CDR1 is SNHLY, CDR2 FYNNEI. The V and J ends lost 6 bases and 3 bases, in that order; junction bases with no gene match: 4.

This clone was picked up one time. The rearrangement uses TRBV5-1 and TRBJ2-1; 7 bases fit TRBD1. This CDR3 region has 15 residues. V was pared by 5 bases and J by 3 bases, with 8 bases of the junction left unmatched. The germline CDR1 and CDR2 sequences are SGHRS and YFSETQ. CDR3 loop: CASRPRDSIYNEQFF. DNA for the CDR3: TGCGCCAGCAGACCCCGGGACAGCATCTACAATGAGCAGTTCTTC. The variable domain in full, with the rest retrieved from reference TRBV5-1 and TRBJ2-1, is KAGVTQTPRYLIKTRGQQVTLSCSPISGHRSVSWYQQTPGQGLQFLFEYFSETQRNKGNFPGRFSGRQFSNSRSEMNVSTLELGDSALYLCASRPRDSIYNEQFFGPGTRLTVL.

This chain links TRBV7-9 with TRBJ1-4; D unresolved. V lost 6 bases to trimming and J lost 6 bases, with 17 bases between them. Germline V gene lookup returns CDR1 SEHNR and CDR2 FQNEAQ (reference sequence). This CDR3 comprises 15 residues. This chain's CDR3 is CASSLGATVDEKLFF. The CDR3 coding sequence is TGTGCCAGCAGTCTCGGTGCAACAGTTGATGAAAAACTGTTTTTT.

V and J are TRBV20-1 and TRBJ1-2; the D is unclear. CDR1 is DFQATT, CDR2 SNEGSKA, per germline (reference sequence). This CDR3 contains 11 residues. Trimming took off 1 base at V and 6 bases at J, with 6 bases between the two ends. CDR3 DNA: TGCAGTGCTAGAGGTTTCGATGGCTACACCTTC. Translation gives CSARGFDGYTF.

V is TRBV27 and J is TRBJ2-7; tentatively, D is TRBD1 (5 bases). The CDR3 runs to 15 residues. Germline CDR1 is MNHEY and CDR2 is SMNVEV (reference sequence). V lost 2 bases and J 0 bases, leaving 11 bases between the germline ends. DNA for the CDR3: TGTGCCAGCAGTTTACAGGGCCTGGGCTCCTACGAGCAGTACTTC. Translating it yields CASSLQGLGSYEQYF.

The V and J genes are TRBV5-1 and TRBJ2-7, with 14 bases aligning to TRBD2. Trimming took 4 bases from V and 5 from J; bases not matched to a gene: 5. The CDR3 length is 15 residues. CDR1 SGHRS and CDR2 YFSETQ come from the germline V gene. The CDR3 DNA reads TGCGCCAGCAGCCTGAGGACTAGCGGGAGGAACGAGCAGTACTTC. Translating it yields CASSLRTSGRNEQYF.

This chain links TRBV19 with TRBJ2-7, with a possible D match to TRBD2 (5 bases). The V end lost 6 bases, the J end lost 4 bases, and 16 bases lay between the germline ends. The CDR3 loop spans 14 amino acids. Germline V gives CDR1 LNHDA, CDR2 SQIVND (reference sequence). In nucleotides, the CDR3 is TGTGCCAGTAGACGGGATCTGGCGTCGTACGAGCAGTACTTC. Amino acid sequence: CASRRDLASYEQYF.

Only one count was recorded for this clone. V usage is TRBV7-6 and J usage is TRBJ2-2, with 11 bases aligning to TRBD2. This CDR3 comprises 17 residues. Per the germline V gene, CDR1 is SGHVS and CDR2 is FNYEAQ. Trimming cost V 1 base and J 5 bases; bases outside gene matches: 6. The CDR3 DNA sequence: TGTGCCAGCAGCTTAGTAACTAGCGGGAGTTTGACCGGGGAGCTGTTTTTT. The encoded protein is CASSLVTSGSLTGELFF.